Listed below are T cell receptor beta chains from one sample, sequenced in a study of cytomegalovirus exposure and HLA in healthy donors. The protocol was immunoSEQ multiplex PCR, while the TCRdb copy is restricted to in-frame clones and leaves out a portion. This table holds about 130,000 clones, roughly 89% found once. Sequencing input: PBMCs. All receptors come from a woman aged 18-35 years in good health and CMV-seropositive. Both conserved end residues are part of each CDR3. D genes are given only for firm matches. A clone size is listed for some rows: how often the clone was seen (once, few, many), or a class if it is expanded.

D	size	V	J	CDR3	DNA
TRBD2	NA	TRBV11-3	TRBJ2-5	CASSSQSGGARETQYF	TGTGCCAGCAGCTCGCAATCGGGGGGGGCCAGGGAGACCCAGTACTTC
NA	NA	TRBV4-2	TRBJ2-1	CASSQHSGDSYNEQFF	TGTGCCAGCAGCCAACATTCGGGGGACTCCTACAATGAGCAGTTCTTC
TRBD1	NA	TRBV28	TRBJ1-1	CASSQADRGNTEAFF	TGTGCCAGCAGTCAAGCCGACAGGGGGAACACTGAAGCTTTCTTT
TRBD1	NA	TRBV13	TRBJ1-3	CASSAMTGSRDTIYF	TGTGCCAGCAGCGCTATGACAGGGTCAAGAGACACCATATATTTT
TRBD1	NA	TRBV9	TRBJ1-6	CASSVGQGEPLHF	TGTGCCAGCAGCGTAGGACAGGGGGAACCCCTCCACTTT
NA	NA	TRBV21-1	TRBJ2-7	CASTSTGDTGTSGGDLSYEQYF	TGTGCCAGCACCTCGACAGGAGATACGGGGACTAGCGGGGGAGATCTCTCCTACGAGCAGTACTTC
NA	once	TRBV7-6	TRBJ2-2	CASRATGSKNTGELFF	TGTGCCAGCAGAGCTACAGGTTCCAAGAACACCGGGGAGCTGTTTTTT
TRBD1	NA	TRBV2	TRBJ1-2	CASSGGGTVPGYTF	TGTGCCAGCAGTGGAGGAGGGACAGTTCCTGGCTACACCTTC
TRBD2	NA	TRBV29-1	TRBJ2-3	CSVEYQRGTTDTQYF	TGCAGCGTTGAGTACCAGCGGGGGACGACAGATACGCAGTATTTT
NA	NA	TRBV11-2	TRBJ2-1	CASSRVRGGLPYNEQFF	TGTGCCAGCAGCAGAGTCAGGGGTGGGCTCCCCTACAATGAGCAGTTCTTC
TRBD1	NA	TRBV6-5	TRBJ1-5	CASSLTGDSNQPQHF	TGTGCCAGCAGTTTAACAGGGGATAGCAATCAGCCCCAGCATTTT
NA	NA	TRBV9	TRBJ2-3	CASSETGTDTQYF	TGTGCCAGCAGCGAAACAGGGACAGATACGCAGTATTTT
NA	NA	TRBV28	TRBJ2-5	CASSPSDTSFVKTQYF	TGTGCCAGCAGCCCATCGGATACTAGTTTTGTAAAGACCCAGTACTTC
NA	NA	TRBV15	TRBJ1-2	CATSRGRQASEDYGYTF	TGTGCCACCAGCAGAGGAAGACAGGCCTCTGAGGACTATGGCTACACCTTC
NA	many	TRBV2	TRBJ1-1	CASDGIGYTNTEAFF	TGTGCCAGCGACGGCATCGGGTATACGAACACTGAAGCTTTCTTT
TRBD1	NA	TRBV4-1	TRBJ1-5	CAPRGQGACNQPQHF	TGCGCTCCAAGAGGGCAGGGGGCTTGCAATCAGCCCCAGCATTTT
NA	NA	TRBV4-2	TRBJ1-4	CASSQALGGMKLFF	TGTGCCAGCAGCCAAGCCTTGGGAGGGATGAAACTGTTTTTT
NA	once	TRBV7-6	TRBJ2-3	CASSSVFRTDTQYF	TGTGCCAGCAGCTCAGTTTTTCGCACAGATACGCAGTATTTT
NA	NA	TRBV27	TRBJ1-3	CASSFKGGGGNTIYF	TGTGCCAGCAGTTTCAAGGGAGGCGGAGGAAACACCATATATTTT
NA	NA	TRBV28	TRBJ2-6	CASNPGGVSGANVLTF	TGTGCCAGCAATCCAGGCGGGGTCTCTGGGGCCAACGTCCTGACTTTC
NA	NA	TRBV9	TRBJ2-3	CASSVVGGTDTQYF	TGTGCCAGCAGCGTAGTGGGGGGAACAGATACGCAGTATTTT
TRBD2	NA	TRBV27	TRBJ2-4	CASAAGGIAKNIQYF	TGTGCCAGCGCTGCGGGGGGGATAGCCAAAAACATTCAGTACTTC
NA	NA	TRBV6-5	TRBJ2-7	CASSYSFLRDHEQYF	TGTGCCAGCAGTTACTCGTTTTTGAGGGATCACGAGCAGTACTTC
TRBD1	once	TRBV10-3	TRBJ2-7	CAISELGQGEQYF	TGTGCCATCAGTGAGTTGGGACAGGGCGAGCAGTACTTC
NA	NA	TRBV28	TRBJ2-7	CASSFNGPRYEQYF	TGTGCCAGCAGTTTTAACGGCCCCAGGTACGAGCAGTACTTC
TRBD1	NA	TRBV19	TRBJ1-5	CASSGSGQGTAQPQHF	TGTGCCAGTAGTGGAAGCGGACAGGGGACGGCCCAGCCCCAGCATTTT
TRBD1	NA	TRBV4-2	TRBJ2-5	CASSQAGAGGYQETQYF	TGTGCCAGCAGCCAAGCCGGGGCAGGGGGTTATCAAGAGACCCAGTACTTC
NA	NA	TRBV4-2	TRBJ2-1	CASSQDLGLGNEQFF	TGTGCCAGCAGCCAAGATCTGGGGCTTGGCAATGAGCAGTTCTTC
TRBD1	NA	TRBV5-1	TRBJ1-1	CASSFHFDKTGMNTEAFF	TGCGCCAGCAGCTTCCACTTCGATAAGACAGGGATGAACACTGAAGCTTTCTTT
NA	NA	TRBV13	TRBJ2-2	CASSLGPLNTGELFF	TGTGCCAGCAGCTTAGGCCCTTTGAACACCGGGGAGCTGTTTTTT
TRBD2	NA	TRBV5-4	TRBJ2-5	CASSTGTSGQETQYF	TGTGCCAGCAGCACAGGGACTAGCGGGCAAGAGACCCAGTACTTC
TRBD1	NA	TRBV29-1	TRBJ2-3	CSVGQGTDTQYF	TGCAGCGTTGGACAGGGAACAGATACGCAGTATTTT
TRBD1	few	TRBV28	TRBJ1-2	CASATGDYGYTF	TGTGCCAGCGCGACAGGGGACTATGGCTACACCTTC
TRBD2	NA	TRBV27	TRBJ2-5	CASSLNDGTSGGPYQETQYF	TGTGCCAGCAGTTTAAATGACGGGACTAGCGGGGGCCCTTACCAAGAGACCCAGTACTTC
NA	NA	TRBV7-9	TRBJ1-4	CASSLRGMGTNEKLFF	TGTGCCAGCAGCTTAAGGGGGATGGGGACTAATGAAAAACTGTTTTTT
TRBD1	once	TRBV2	TRBJ2-1	CASSATGGWWNEQFF	TGTGCCAGCAGTGCCACAGGGGGCTGGTGGAATGAGCAGTTCTTC
NA	NA	TRBV4-2	TRBJ1-2	CASSQDKWGELPINYGYTF	TGTGCCAGCAGCCAAGATAAGTGGGGGGAACTCCCGATTAACTATGGCTACACCTTC
NA	NA	TRBV10-3	TRBJ2-7	CAISPASRGSYEQYF	TGTGCCATCAGCCCAGCATCGAGGGGGTCCTACGAGCAGTACTTC
TRBD1	NA	TRBV2	TRBJ1-2	CASSVRTGALNYGYTF	TGTGCCAGCAGTGTTAGGACAGGGGCTTTGAACTATGGCTACACCTTC
NA	NA	TRBV10-1	TRBJ2-7	CASRRGALVNEQYF	TGCGCCAGCAGAAGGGGCGCCCTCGTCAACGAGCAGTACTTC
NA	NA	TRBV4-2	TRBJ1-3	CASSQAQQTGNTIYF	TGTGCCAGCAGCCAAGCCCAACAAACTGGAAACACCATATATTTT
NA	NA	TRBV15	TRBJ1-5	CATSRDFGRANQPQHF	TGTGCCACCAGCAGAGATTTCGGCAGGGCTAATCAGCCCCAGCATTTT
NA	NA	TRBV5-4	TRBJ1-2	CASSSKGTFSNYGYTF	TGTGCCAGCAGCTCCAAGGGGACATTCTCTAACTATGGCTACACCTTC
NA	NA	TRBV7-3	TRBJ2-7	CASSGGTGEQYF	TGTGCCAGCAGCGGAGGGACGGGCGAGCAGTACTTC
TRBD2	NA	TRBV6-1	TRBJ2-2	CASSASGGAARELFF	TGTGCCAGCAGTGCTAGCGGGGGGGCAGCCAGGGAGCTGTTTTTT